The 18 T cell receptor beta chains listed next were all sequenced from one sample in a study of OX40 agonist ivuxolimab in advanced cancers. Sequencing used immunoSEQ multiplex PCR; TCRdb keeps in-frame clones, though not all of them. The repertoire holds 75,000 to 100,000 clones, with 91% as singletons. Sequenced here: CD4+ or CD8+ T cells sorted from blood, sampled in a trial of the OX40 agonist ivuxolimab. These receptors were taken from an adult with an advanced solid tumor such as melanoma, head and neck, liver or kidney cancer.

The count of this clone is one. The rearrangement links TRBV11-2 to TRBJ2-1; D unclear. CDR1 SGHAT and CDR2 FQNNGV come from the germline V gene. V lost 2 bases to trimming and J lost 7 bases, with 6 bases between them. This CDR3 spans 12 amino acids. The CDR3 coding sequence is TGTGCCAGCAGCTTAAGCCGAAATGAGCAGTTCTTC. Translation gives CASSLSRNEQFF.

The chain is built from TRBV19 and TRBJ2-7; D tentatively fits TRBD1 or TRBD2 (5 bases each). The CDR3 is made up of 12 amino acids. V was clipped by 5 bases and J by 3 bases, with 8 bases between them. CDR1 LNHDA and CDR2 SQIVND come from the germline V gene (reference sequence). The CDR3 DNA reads TGTGCCAGTAGTCAGAGGGGCTACGAGCAGTACTTC. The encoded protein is CASSQRGYEQYF.

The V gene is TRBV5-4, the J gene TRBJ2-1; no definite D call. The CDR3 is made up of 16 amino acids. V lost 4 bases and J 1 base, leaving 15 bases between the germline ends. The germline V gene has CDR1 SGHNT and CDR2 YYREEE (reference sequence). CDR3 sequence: CASSQDRLLSYNEQFF. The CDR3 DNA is TGTGCCAGCAGCCAAGATCGCCTCCTTTCCTACAATGAGCAGTTCTTC.

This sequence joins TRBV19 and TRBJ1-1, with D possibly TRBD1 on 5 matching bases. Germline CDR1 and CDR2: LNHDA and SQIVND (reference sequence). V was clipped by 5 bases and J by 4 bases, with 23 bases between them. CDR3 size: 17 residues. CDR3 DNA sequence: TGTGCCAGTAGTCCTCGAATGGGGGTAGGGGCCGGCACTGAAGCTTTCTTT. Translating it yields CASSPRMGVGAGTEAFF.

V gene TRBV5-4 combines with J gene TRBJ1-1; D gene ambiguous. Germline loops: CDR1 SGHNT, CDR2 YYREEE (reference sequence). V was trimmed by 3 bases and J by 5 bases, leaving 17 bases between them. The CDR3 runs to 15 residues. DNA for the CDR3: TGTGCCAGCAGCTACCATACTGCTGGGTGGACTGAAGCTTTCTTT. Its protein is CASSYHTAGWTEAFF.

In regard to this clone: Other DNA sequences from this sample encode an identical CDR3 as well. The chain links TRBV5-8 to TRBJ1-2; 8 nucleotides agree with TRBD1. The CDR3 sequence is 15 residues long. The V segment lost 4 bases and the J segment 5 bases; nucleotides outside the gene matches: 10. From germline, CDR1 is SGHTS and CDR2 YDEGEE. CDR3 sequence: CASSAPQGAPYGYTF. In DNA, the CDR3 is TGTGCCAGCAGCGCTCCCCAGGGGGCCCCATATGGCTACACCTTC.

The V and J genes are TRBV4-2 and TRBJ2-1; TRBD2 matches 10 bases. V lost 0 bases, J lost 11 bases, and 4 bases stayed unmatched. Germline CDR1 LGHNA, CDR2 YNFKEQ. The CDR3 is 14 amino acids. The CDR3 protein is CASSQDPAGGKQFF. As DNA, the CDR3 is TGTGCCAGCAGCCAAGATCCAGCGGGAGGGAAGCAGTTCTTC.

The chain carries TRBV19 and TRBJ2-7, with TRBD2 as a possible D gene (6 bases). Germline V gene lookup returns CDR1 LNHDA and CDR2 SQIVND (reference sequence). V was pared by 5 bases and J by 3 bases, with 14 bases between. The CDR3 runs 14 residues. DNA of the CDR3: TGTGCCAGTAGTGAGCTGACTAGAAGCTACGAGCAGTACTTC. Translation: CASSELTRSYEQYF.

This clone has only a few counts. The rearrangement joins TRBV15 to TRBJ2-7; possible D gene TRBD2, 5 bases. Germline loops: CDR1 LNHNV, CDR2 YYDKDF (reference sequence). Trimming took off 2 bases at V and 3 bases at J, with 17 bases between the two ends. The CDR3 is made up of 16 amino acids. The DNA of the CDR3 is TGTGCCACCAGCAGACCGAGGGCGGGTGTTAACTACGAGCAGTACTTC. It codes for CATSRPRAGVNYEQYF.

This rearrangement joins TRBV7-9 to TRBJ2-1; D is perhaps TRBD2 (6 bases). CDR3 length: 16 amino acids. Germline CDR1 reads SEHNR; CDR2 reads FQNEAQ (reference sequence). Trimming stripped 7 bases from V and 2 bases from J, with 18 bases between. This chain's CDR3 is CASIYWVAVTYNEQFF. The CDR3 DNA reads TGTGCCAGCATCTATTGGGTAGCGGTTACCTACAATGAGCAGTTCTTC.

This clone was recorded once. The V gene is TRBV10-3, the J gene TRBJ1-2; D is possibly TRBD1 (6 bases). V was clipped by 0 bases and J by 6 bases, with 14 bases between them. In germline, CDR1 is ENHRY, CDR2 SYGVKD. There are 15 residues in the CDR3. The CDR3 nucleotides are TGTGCCATCAGTGAGTCGTTCACAGGGACGGATGGCTACACCTTC. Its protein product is CAISESFTGTDGYTF.

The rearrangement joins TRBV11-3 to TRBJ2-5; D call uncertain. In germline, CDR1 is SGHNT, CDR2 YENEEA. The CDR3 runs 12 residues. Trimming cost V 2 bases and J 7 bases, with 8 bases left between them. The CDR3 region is CASSLLTRTQYF. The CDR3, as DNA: TGTGCCAGCAGCTTACTCACCCGGACCCAGTACTTC.

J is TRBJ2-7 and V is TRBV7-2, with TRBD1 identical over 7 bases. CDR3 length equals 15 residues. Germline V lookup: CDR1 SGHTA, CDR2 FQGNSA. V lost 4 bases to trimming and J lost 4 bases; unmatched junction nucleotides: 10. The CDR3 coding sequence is TGTGCCAGCAGCTACGAAAGGGGGCCGGAATACGAGCAGTACTTC. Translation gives CASSYERGPEYEQYF.

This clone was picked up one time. CDR3: CASSLLTGGSYEQYF. CDR3 nucleotide sequence: TGTGCCAGCAGCTTACTGACAGGGGGGAGCTACGAGCAGTACTTC. The rearrangement joins TRBV11-1 to TRBJ2-7, with 9 nucleotides matching TRBD1. J was trimmed by 3 bases and V by 2 bases; bases with no gene match: 5. The germline gives CDR1 SGHAT, CDR2 FQDESV (reference sequence). The CDR3 is made up of 15 amino acids.

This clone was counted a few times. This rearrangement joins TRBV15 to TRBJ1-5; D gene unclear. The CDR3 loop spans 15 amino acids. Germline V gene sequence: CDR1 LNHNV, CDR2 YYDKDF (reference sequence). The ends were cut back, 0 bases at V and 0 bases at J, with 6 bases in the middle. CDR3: CATSREQHSNQPQHF. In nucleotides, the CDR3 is TGTGCCACCAGCAGAGAACAACATAGCAATCAGCCCCAGCATTTT.

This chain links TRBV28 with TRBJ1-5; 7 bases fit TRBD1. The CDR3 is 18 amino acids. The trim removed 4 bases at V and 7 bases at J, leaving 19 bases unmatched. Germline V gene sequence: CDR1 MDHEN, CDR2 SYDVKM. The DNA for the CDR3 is TGTGCCAGCAGTTATCCGACAGGGCCTAAAACAAACCAACAGCCCCAGCATTTT. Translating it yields CASSYPTGPKTNQQPQHF. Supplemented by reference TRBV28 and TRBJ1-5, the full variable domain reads DVKVTQSSRYLVKRTGEKVFLECVQDMDHENMFWYRQDPGLGLRLIYFSYDVKMKEKGDIPEGYSVSREKKERFSLILESASTNQTSMYLCASSYPTGPKTNQQPQHFGDGTRLSIL.

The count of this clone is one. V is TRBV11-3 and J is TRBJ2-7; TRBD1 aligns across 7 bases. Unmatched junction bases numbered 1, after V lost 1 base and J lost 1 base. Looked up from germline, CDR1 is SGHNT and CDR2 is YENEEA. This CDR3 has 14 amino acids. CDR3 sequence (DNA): TGTGCCAGCAGCTTAGTGGGACAGTCCTACGAGCAGTACTTC. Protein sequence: CASSLVGQSYEQYF.

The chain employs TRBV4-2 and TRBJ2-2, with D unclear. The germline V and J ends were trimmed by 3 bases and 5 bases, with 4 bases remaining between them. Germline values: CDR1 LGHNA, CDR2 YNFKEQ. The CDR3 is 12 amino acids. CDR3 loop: CASSHPTGELFF. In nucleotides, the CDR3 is TGTGCCAGCAGCCACCCAACCGGGGAGCTGTTTTTT.